This T cell receptor beta chain was recovered during a study of molecular identifiers for immune sequencing clone quantification (dated by TCRdb to 2017 to 2018). In the study overall: For a replicate experiment, RNA from around 20,000 or 99,000 naive CD8 T cells was divided into five aliquots, and four of the five aliquots were sequenced. CD8 T cells were used in a methods study to benchmark molecular-identifier clustering-based TCR repertoire sequencing (MIDCIRS) and TCR RNA copy counting. What the work shows at the level of the full study, not this receptor alone: About 2.9 recovered TCR RNA copies per cell were obtained by modeling, versus about 10 by digital PCR, implying a capture efficiency of 25% to 30%. In CMV-specific effector cells, clones with more than 20 RNA copies contained over 99% of molecules, whereas in naive cells such clones contained under 1% of molecules. Highly expanded clone sizes could be underestimated because identical TCR molecules may share a barcode. Spiked-in Jurkat TCR RNA equivalent to a single cell was reported to be detectable even among one million naive CD8 T cells. Naive libraries contained spiked-in Jurkat TCR RNA (approximately ten copies' worth), which is not part of the donor repertoire. When barcode sub-clustering was omitted, TCR diversity was inflated by chimeric consensus sequences, with chimeras reaching as high as 47%.

Libraries of naive CD8 T cells were built from anywhere between roughly 17,000 and 1,000,000 sorted cells, with 10%, 30% or 50% of the purified RNA used. Naive CD8 T cells were FACS-sorted as CD8+CD4-CCR7+CD45RA+ on a BD FACSAria II into RLT Plus buffer. Ten to eleven TCR copies' worth of Jurkat RNA were spiked into roughly 17,000-1,100,000 naive CD8 T cell samples to test detection sensitivity. CD8 T cells were enriched using RosetteSep CD8+ T Cell Enrichment Cocktail and Ficoll-Paque, and the enriched cells then underwent ACK red cell lysis. Concerning this clonotype: This clone's antigen is unknown. At one of its ends the junction is not consistent with the germline gene, which may arise from a read error.

Reading the germline V gene gives CDR1 SGHAT and CDR2 FQNNGV. The CDR3 sequence holds 17 residues, the cysteine and phenylalanine included. The entry retains the CDR3 DNA only, 51 bases that are in frame from base 1. Library prep was done by PCR. The sequencer listed for this sample is Illumina HiSeq 4000. Bulk TCR libraries were prepared as previously described, using TCR primers listed in Table S5. The Qiagen AllPrep DNA/RNA kit was used to purify total RNA. Before any analysis, reads coming from multiple sequencing runs of the same library were combined into one pool. The paper's data handling went like this. Reads were retained only if their TCR constant sequence matched exactly, and those retained reads were trimmed to 150 nt and grouped according to their 12-nt molecular barcodes. Within each barcode group, reads were sub-clustered at a 15% Levenshtein threshold, and quality-weighted consensus sequences were built per RNA molecule. Non-functional sequences were removed, as were lower-count sequences one edit away from another. On the basis of fitting two negative binomial distributions, barcode sub-clusters with fewer than 20% of the maximum read count were discarded. TCRdb took the public reads, trimmed them with fastp at Q25, ran MiXCR for clone calling and kept in-frame beta chains. Entries are consolidated by CDR3 protein sequence, retaining the most common genes and DNA. These V and J calls are TCRdb output, not the study's own analysis. Counted in this sample were approximately 670,000 distinct CDR3 sequences; less than 20% of them appeared once. The ten largest clones add up to roughly 0.85% of the sample.

The chain is made from TRBV11-2 and TRBJ2-1; there is no confident call for the D gene. The TCR comes from a human donor in good health. Some libraries in this study had Jurkat cell RNA spiked in. The sample comprised naive CD8+ T cells from blood, with Jurkat cell RNA spiked in. This specimen's cell subset or site label, per the study, means: FACS-sorted CD8+CD4-CCR7+CD45RA+ naive T cells. The bases read TGTACCAGCAGCCCAGGAGTTGGAACCAGTTTCTACAATGAGCAGTTCTTC. This sequence encodes CTSSPGVGTSFYNEQFF.